These T cell receptor beta chains were read from a single sample in a study of T cell responses to AZD1222 COVID-19 vaccine. The protocol was immunoSEQ multiplex PCR, while the TCRdb copy is restricted to in-frame clones and leaves out a portion. The sample consists of approximately 82,000 clones, about 94% of them appearing once. Sequencing was performed on peripheral blood, taken 28 days after the second AZD1222 dose. The receptors originated from an adult who received the AZD1222 COVID-19 vaccine. The CDR3 runs from the conserved cysteine through the conserved F or W. D genes are given only for firm matches. Clone size is not always given. Where it is, it says once, few, many or a class for expanded clones.

d_call j_call clone_size v_call cdr3_nt cdr3_aa
TRBD1 TRBJ1-1 NA TRBV25-1 TGTGCCAGCAGCCGGACAGGTGGGTCGAACACTGAAGCTTTCTTT CASSRTGGSNTEAFF
TRBD1 TRBJ1-4 few TRBV11-2 TGTGCCAGCAGCTTTACCGGGACAGTTTTGGAAAAACTGTTTTTT CASSFTGTVLEKLFF
NA TRBJ1-2 NA TRBV4-2 TGTGCCAGCAGCCAAGATAGTTTAGATGGCTACACCTTC CASSQDSLDGYTF
NA TRBJ1-2 once TRBV2 TGTGCCAGCAGTGTCGGGGGCGAGGGCTACACCTTC CASSVGGEGYTF
NA TRBJ1-6 NA TRBV19 TGTGCCAGTAGCCCAGGCTTCTCCTATAATTCACCCCTCCACTTT CASSPGFSYNSPLHF
NA TRBJ1-5 NA TRBV19 TGTGCCAGTACCGACCGGACGGCCACTAATCAGCCCCAGCATTTT CASTDRTATNQPQHF
TRBD1 TRBJ1-5 NA TRBV7-2 TGTGCCAGCAGCCCCGGGACAGGGGCAACTGGGGCCCAGCATTTT CASSPGTGATGAQHF
TRBD1 TRBJ1-4 NA TRBV19 TGTGCCAGTAGGACCACCGGGACAGGTGGTGAAAAACTGTTTTTT CASRTTGTGGEKLFF
NA TRBJ1-6 NA TRBV14 TGTGCCAGCAGCCAAGTCCGTGGGGGTTCACCCCTCCACTTT CASSQVRGGSPLHF
NA TRBJ2-7 NA TRBV11-2 TGTGCCAGCAGCTCTTCGCGACAGGTGGCCGAGCAGTACTTC CASSSSRQVAEQYF
TRBD1 TRBJ1-1 NA TRBV18 TGTGCCAGCTCGGGACAGGCGAACACTGAAGCTTTCTTT CASSGQANTEAFF
NA TRBJ2-7 once TRBV11-1 TGTGCCAGCAGCTTAGGTACGGGCCAGGGGTCCTACGAGCAGTACTTC CASSLGTGQGSYEQYF
TRBD2 TRBJ2-2 NA TRBV7-2 TGTGCCAGCAGCTTACTAGCGGGGACAACCGGGGAGCTGTTTTTT CASSLLAGTTGELFF
NA TRBJ1-4 NA TRBV19 TGTGCCAGTAGTCAACAGGGAGTAGGTGAAAAACTGTTTTTT CASSQQGVGEKLFF
NA TRBJ2-7 NA TRBV6-2/TRBV6-3 TGTGCCAGCAGCCCCGAGGGGAGGGGGTTTTATGACGAGCAGTACTTC CASSPEGRGFYDEQYF
TRBD1 TRBJ1-5 once TRBV18 TGTGCCAGCTCCCAAGGCGGGACAGGGGTAGGACCCCAGCATTTT CASSQGGTGVGPQHF
NA TRBJ1-5 once TRBV30 TGTGCCTGGAGTCTGGCAGTGGATCAGCCCCAGCATTTT CAWSLAVDQPQHF
NA TRBJ1-1 NA TRBV6-2/TRBV6-3 TGTGCCAGCAGCCACGAGGGGGTTCCCACTGAAGCTTTCTTT CASSHEGVPTEAFF
TRBD1 TRBJ1-2 NA TRBV27 TGTGCCAGCAGTTTAGATCCCGACAGGGGCGAGGAAGGCTACACCTTC CASSLDPDRGEEGYTF
TRBD2 TRBJ2-1 NA TRBV7-3 TGTGCCAGCAGGCCCTCAGCGGGGGGGAGAAATGAGCAGTTCTTC CASRPSAGGRNEQFF
NA TRBJ1-3 NA TRBV18 TGTGCCAGCTCACCGTCGGGGGGTGGTGGAAACACCATATATTTT CASSPSGGGGNTIYF
NA TRBJ2-7 NA TRBV30 TGTGCCTGGAGACAGGCCTACGAGCAGTACTTC CAWRQAYEQYF
NA TRBJ1-1 NA TRBV12-3/TRBV12-4 TGTGCCAGCAGCCCGGGACCGAACACTGAAGCTTTCTTT CASSPGPNTEAFF
TRBD1 TRBJ1-2 NA TRBV9 TGTGCCAGCAGCTCGCGGACAGGTCAGGGTGGCTACACCTTC CASSSRTGQGGYTF
NA TRBJ2-2 NA TRBV18 TGTGCCAGCTCACCCCGAGTTACGGCCCCCGGGGAGCTGTTTTTT CASSPRVTAPGELFF
NA TRBJ2-6 NA TRBV5-1 TGCGCCAGCAGCGGGGGATCTGGGGCCAACGTCCTGACTTTC CASSGGSGANVLTF
NA TRBJ2-7 NA TRBV29-1 TGCAGCGTAAATATCAGGGGCAACGAGCAGTACTTC CSVNIRGNEQYF
TRBD1 TRBJ1-4 NA TRBV2 TGTGCCAGCAGTGAGCCGACAGGGGTGGGTGCACCAGTGCACCCGTTTTTT CASSEPTGVGAPVHPFF
TRBD1 TRBJ1-2 NA TRBV19 TGTGCCAGTAGAAAAGGGACAGGGGACTATGGCTACACCTTC CASRKGTGDYGYTF
TRBD1 TRBJ2-7 NA TRBV6-2/TRBV6-3 TGTGCCAGCAGTCGACCAGGGGGCTCCTACGAGCAGTACTTC CASSRPGGSYEQYF
NA TRBJ2-7 NA TRBV18 TGTGCCAGCTCACCGGGGGGCTACGAGCAGTACTTC CASSPGGYEQYF
NA TRBJ1-1 NA TRBV29-1 TGCAGCGTTTTTCAGGGTCGTGGAGCTTTCTTT CSVFQGRGAFF
NA TRBJ1-2 NA TRBV4-2 TGTGCCAGCAGCCAAGATACAGGCCGCTATGGCTACACCTTC CASSQDTGRYGYTF
TRBD1 TRBJ2-2 NA TRBV4-1 TGCGCCAGCTCCCATTTAAGACAGGGAACCGGGGAGCTGTTTTTT CASSHLRQGTGELFF
TRBD1 TRBJ1-2 NA TRBV19 TGTGCCAGTACGGACAGGGGAAGCTATGGCTACACCTTC CASTDRGSYGYTF
TRBD1 TRBJ2-2 NA TRBV4-1 TGCGCCAGCAGCCAACAGACAGGGGGCTACGGGGAGCTGTTTTTT CASSQQTGGYGELFF
NA TRBJ2-7 NA TRBV5-4 TGTGCCAGCAGCTTGGGGCAGGGAGGATACGAGCAGTACTTC CASSLGQGGYEQYF
NA TRBJ1-3 NA TRBV11-3 TGTGCCAGCAGCTTTAGACAACACTCTGGAAACACCATATATTTT CASSFRQHSGNTIYF
NA TRBJ1-3 once TRBV2 TGTGCCAGCAGTCGTCTAGGGAGCACCATATATTTT CASSRLGSTIYF
TRBD2 TRBJ2-5 NA TRBV6-5 TGTGCCAGCAGTTACTTTGCGGGGGACCAGACCCAGTACTTC CASSYFAGDQTQYF
NA TRBJ2-2 NA TRBV2 TGTGCCAGCAGCGCTATCGTGGGTACCGGGGAGCTGTTTTTT CASSAIVGTGELFF
NA TRBJ1-4 once TRBV18 TGTGCCAGCTCCGTCCAAGGCCGGGCTGAAGAAAAACTGTTTTTT CASSVQGRAEEKLFF
TRBD1 TRBJ2-7 NA TRBV9 TGTGCCAGCAGCGTAGCCGGGACAGAGTTCGGCGAGCAGTACTTC CASSVAGTEFGEQYF
NA TRBJ1-6 NA TRBV12-3/TRBV12-4 TGTGCCAGCAGTATCAGGGATAATTCACCCCTCCACTTT CASSIRDNSPLHF
NA TRBJ1-6 NA TRBV10-3 TGTGCCATCAGTGAGAGACAGGATGGTGATTCACCCCTCCACTTT CAISERQDGDSPLHF
NA TRBJ1-2 NA TRBV12-3/TRBV12-4 TGTGCCAGCAACCCAGGGACACACTATGGCTACACCTTC CASNPGTHYGYTF
NA TRBJ2-1 NA TRBV6-5 TGTGCCAGCAGGTTGGGGTCTACCCTCTACAATGAGCAGTTCTTC CASRLGSTLYNEQFF
NA TRBJ1-1 NA TRBV5-4 TGTGCCAGCAGCTTGGCCCCGGCGAACACTGAAGCTTTCTTT CASSLAPANTEAFF
NA TRBJ1-1 NA TRBV29-1 TGCAGCGTTGACAGGCCCCTGGGAGCTTTCTTT CSVDRPLGAFF
NA TRBJ2-7 NA TRBV28 TGTGCCAGCAAAGCCCGAGGGCAGGTGGGCGAGCAGTACTTC CASKARGQVGEQYF
NA TRBJ1-4 NA TRBV28 TGTGCCAGCAACCAGAGGACAGCCAATGAAAAACTGTTTTTT CASNQRTANEKLFF
TRBD1 TRBJ1-2 NA TRBV28 TGTGCCAGCAGAATCCCCCGGGACAGAAACTATGGCTACACCTTC CASRIPRDRNYGYTF
TRBD1 TRBJ1-2 NA TRBV5-1 TGCGCCAGCAGCTTACAGGGGGGCTCCCACCCAATTAACTATGGCTACACCTTC CASSLQGGSHPINYGYTF
NA TRBJ2-2 NA TRBV12-3/TRBV12-4 TGTGCCAGCAGGCAGGTGGGGACCGGGGAGCTGTTTTTT CASRQVGTGELFF
TRBD1 TRBJ1-4 NA TRBV30 TGTGCCTGGAGCGGGACAGGGGTGCGGTTCAATGAAAAACTGTTTTTT CAWSGTGVRFNEKLFF
NA TRBJ2-5 NA TRBV15 TGTGCCACCAGCAGACCTATCGGGGGGCTAGAGACCCAGTACTTC CATSRPIGGLETQYF
NA TRBJ1-2 once TRBV11-3 TGTGCCAGCAGCACCGGGGGGGGACCCTACTATGGCTACACCTTC CASSTGGGPYYGYTF
TRBD1 TRBJ1-6 once TRBV28 TGTGCCAGCAGTTCGGACAGGGGGCGGGTCTATTCACCCCTCCACTTT CASSSDRGRVYSPLHF
NA TRBJ1-6 NA TRBV6-1 TGTGCCAGCAGTGATGTGGGGAAGGGTTATAATTCACCCCTCCACTTT CASSDVGKGYNSPLHF